A single sample is the source of the 14 T cell receptor beta chains below, sequenced in a study of blood T cells in healthy people across ages (dated by TCRdb to the mid-2010s). The receptor library was made with 5' RACE. TCRdb shows the sequencer as Illumina HiSeq 2500. A second PCR of roughly 7 to 12 cycles was performed with a sample-barcoded 5' primer and a J-beta primer mix. TCRdb's own reprocessing of the public reads used fastp at Q25 and MiXCR and kept productive beta chains. Duplicate CDR3 protein sequences are folded into a single record with the most common DNA and genes. In all, the sample holds about 1.8 million distinct CDR3 sequences, and roughly 50% of those were seen once. The ten largest clones add up to roughly 2% of the sample. The sample was blood. Receptors were obtained from a woman between 35 and 50 years old in good health.

The rearrangement joins TRBV10-3 to TRBJ1-4; D uncertain. The CDR3 has 20 amino acids. Trimming took off 4 bases at V and 1 base at J, with 25 bases between the two ends. CDR1 and CDR2 from the germline V gene are ENHRY and SYGVKD. CDR3 sequence (DNA): TGTGCCATCAGTGGAACTAGGGAAGTCTCGTTTGGGCGAACTAATGAAAAACTGTTTTTT. Its protein is CAISGTREVSFGRTNEKLFF.

This clonotype was counted only a few times. The V call is TRBV9, the J call TRBJ2-5; perhaps TRBD1 as D (5 bases). The CDR3 has 14 amino acids. V was pared by 0 bases and J by 4 bases, with 10 bases between. Germline CDR1 SGDLS, CDR2 YYNGEE. For the CDR3, the DNA is TGTGCCAGCAGCGTAGCGAAAGGGGCAGAGACCCAGTACTTC. This encodes CASSVAKGAETQYF. Drawing the rest from reference TRBV9 and TRBJ2-5, the complete variable domain is DSGVTQTPKHLITATGQRVTLRCSPRSGDLSVYWYQQSLDQGLQFLIQYYNGEERAKGNILERFSAQQFPDLHSELNLSSLELGDSALYFCASSVAKGAETQYFGPGTRLLVL.

This clonotype came up many times. This CDR3 reads CASSGAIYQETQYF. The CDR3 DNA sequence: TGTGCCAGCAGTGGGGCCATATACCAAGAGACCCAGTACTTC. This rearrangement joins TRBV12-3 or TRBV12-4 to TRBJ2-5, with D maybe TRBD1 (5 bases). Trimming left V 5 bases short and J 0 bases short, with 10 bases between. This CDR3 is built from 14 residues.

The V and J genes are TRBV27 and TRBJ2-7; 11 bases align to TRBD1. Trimming took 5 bases from V and 5 from J; bases not matched to a gene: 8. The CDR3 consists of 15 residues. The germline gives CDR1 MNHEY, CDR2 SMNVEV (reference sequence). The CDR3 sequence is CASSGWTGGLDEQYF. Here the CDR3 DNA reads TGTGCCAGCAGTGGATGGACAGGGGGCCTCGACGAGCAGTACTTC.

This chain links TRBV27 with TRBJ1-6; D unresolved. CDR1 is MNHEY, CDR2 SMNVEV, per germline (reference sequence). The CDR3 totals 13 residues. Between the trimmed V and J ends, which lost 5 bases and 7 bases, there was a span of 9 bases. This CDR3 is CASSPTRNSPLHF. The CDR3 nucleotides read TGTGCCAGCAGTCCTACCCGAAATTCACCCCTCCACTTT.

This clonotype was picked up a small number of times. V is TRBV7-2 and J is TRBJ2-7; TRBD2 aligns across 15 bases. V lost 6 bases, J lost 0 bases, and 12 bases stayed unmatched. This CDR3 has 19 amino acids. From germline, CDR1 is SGHTA and CDR2 FQGNSA. Here the CDR3 reads CASRAAWGLAGGLSYEQYF. Written as DNA, the CDR3 is TGTGCCAGCAGAGCAGCTTGGGGACTAGCGGGGGGACTCTCCTACGAGCAGTACTTC. Together with reference TRBV7-2 and TRBJ2-7, the CDR3 gives the full variable domain: GAGVSQSPSNKVTEKGKDVELRCDPISGHTALYWYRQSLGQGLEFLIYFQGNSAPDKSGLPSDRFSAERTGGSVSTLTIQRTQQEDSAVYLCASRAAWGLAGGLSYEQYFGPGTRLTVT.

The rearrangement links TRBV6-2 or TRBV6-3 to TRBJ1-2; D remains unclear. This CDR3 comprises 13 residues. Trimming stripped 5 bases from V and 7 bases from J, with 14 bases between. The germline CDR1 and CDR2 sequences are MNHEY and SVGEGT. The CDR3 loop is CASSDVEVGGYTF. CDR3 nucleotide sequence: TGTGCCAGCAGTGACGTAGAGGTCGGTGGCTACACCTTC.

A few counts support this clonotype. The chain links TRBV25-1 to TRBJ2-1, with 12 bases identical to TRBD1. From germline, CDR1 is MGHDK and CDR2 SYGVNS. This CDR3 has 15 amino acids. V dropped 3 bases and J dropped 10; count of bases not matched to a gene: 7. CDR3 sequence: CASSDRDRGLGEQFF. In nucleotides, the CDR3 is TGTGCCAGCAGTGACCGGGACAGGGGGCTTGGGGAGCAGTTCTTC.

This clonotype turned up a few times. Here the CDR3 reads CASSREQGAGANVLTF. CDR3 DNA: TGTGCCAGCAGCCGTGAACAGGGGGCTGGGGCCAACGTCCTGACTTTC. V and J are TRBV6-5 and TRBJ2-6, with 8 bases aligning to TRBD1. This CDR3 is 16 amino acids long. The junction had 6 bases not matched to a gene; V was cut back by 6 bases and J by 2 bases. CDR1 and CDR2 from the germline V gene are MNHEY and SVGAGI.

This clonotype has only one observation. The chain couples TRBV29-1 to TRBJ2-4; D is possibly TRBD1 (5 bases). The J call may not be correct, given that the DNA end is closer to TRBJ2-5. Germline V lookup: CDR1 SQVTM, CDR2 ANQGSEA. The CDR3 loop spans 13 amino acids. The CDR3 DNA is TGCAGCGTTGAAGATTGCAGGGCGGAGACCCAGTACTTC. Amino acid sequence: CSVEDCRAETQYF.

This clonotype was counted only a few times. The genes are TRBV10-3 and TRBJ2-1; 11 bases agree with TRBD2. The CDR3 totals 16 residues. CDR1 ENHRY and CDR2 SYGVKD come from the germline V gene. With V trimmed by 4 bases and J by 5 bases, 7 bases remained unmatched. CDR3 in DNA: TGTGCCATCAGTGCCCCCGGGACTAGCGGAAACAATGAGCAGTTCTTC. Protein product: CAISAPGTSGNNEQFF.

V is TRBV12-3 or TRBV12-4 and J is TRBJ2-1; weak D call: TRBD2 (7 bases). Trimming cost V 0 bases and J 6 bases, with 24 bases left between them. This CDR3 contains 19 residues. The CDR3 region has the DNA TGTGCCAGCAGTTTAGCTGGCGGGGGCACTACAAGGGGACTCAATGAGCAGTTCTTC. Amino acid sequence: CASSLAGGGTTRGLNEQFF.

The chain joins TRBV28 to TRBJ2-7; no definite D call. V lost 7 bases, J lost 5 bases, and 15 bases lay in between. Germline V CDR1 and CDR2: MDHEN, SYDVKM. The CDR3 covers 13 residues. CDR3 in DNA: TGTGCCAGCATCCCCGGCAAGGCTAACGAGCAGTACTTC. Its translation is CASIPGKANEQYF.

The genes are TRBV5-5 and TRBJ2-7; perhaps TRBD2 as D (7 bases). CDR1 SGHKS and CDR2 YYEKEE come from the germline V gene (reference sequence). This CDR3 has 15 residues. Trimming pared 2 bases from V and 1 base from J, leaving 13 bases between. CDR3 nucleotides: TGTGCCAGCAGCTTCGTGGAGGGGGGGTCCTACGAGCAGTACTTC. Residues: CASSFVEGGSYEQYF.